A selection of T cell receptor beta chains follows, all from one sample in a study of T-cell reconstitution after alpha-beta-depleted transplantation in children. TCRdb analysed the PCR reads with MiXCR anew, one entry per CDR3 protein. The repertoire consists of 600,000 to 700,000 distinct CDR3 sequences, with roughly 15% occurring once and the leading ten covering 1.1%. The specimen comprised PBMCs from the stem cell graft donor, sampled from the stem cell graft. Receptors originate from a human donor who donated a stem cell graft to a child with acute myeloid leukemia. Each CDR3 is given with its conserved first and last residue. The order of the fields is J gene, clone size, V gene, D gene, CDR3 protein, CDR3 DNA. D genes are given only for firm matches. Clone size is not always given. Where it is, it says once, few, many or a class for expanded clones.

j_gene: TRBJ2-7; abundance: -; v_gene: TRBV6-2/TRBV6-3; d_gene: -; CDR3aa: CASSSKLTGGDEQYF; CDR3nt: TGTGCCAGCAGTTCCAAACTTACAGGGGGGGACGAGCAGTACTTC
j_gene: TRBJ1-5; abundance: many; v_gene: TRBV20-1; d_gene: -; CDR3aa: CSATLGTGRNQPQHF; CDR3nt: TGCAGTGCTACCCTAGGAACAGGGCGCAATCAGCCCCAGCATTTT
j_gene: TRBJ2-5; abundance: many; v_gene: TRBV12-3/TRBV12-4; d_gene: -; CDR3aa: CASSLWRRTQETQYF; CDR3nt: TGTGCCAGCAGTTTATGGCGACGCACACAAGAGACCCAGTACTTC
j_gene: TRBJ2-3; abundance: few; v_gene: TRBV29-1; d_gene: -; CDR3aa: CSALSQGSDTQYF; CDR3nt: TGCAGCGCCCTAAGTCAGGGATCAGATACGCAGTATTTT
j_gene: TRBJ1-5; abundance: few; v_gene: TRBV20-1; d_gene: -; CDR3aa: CSATSGREEVSQHF; CDR3nt: TGCAGTGCTACTTCCGGCAGGGAGGAAGTGTCCCAGCATTTT
j_gene: TRBJ1-1; abundance: many; v_gene: TRBV6-1; d_gene: TRBD1; CDR3aa: CASSRDRDTEAFF; CDR3nt: TGTGCCAGCAGTCGCGACAGGGACACTGAAGCTTTCTTT
j_gene: TRBJ1-6; abundance: many; v_gene: TRBV10-3; d_gene: TRBD1; CDR3aa: CAISGTGGQSPLHF; CDR3nt: TGTGCCATCAGCGGGACAGGGGGTCAGTCACCCCTCCACTTT
j_gene: TRBJ2-1; abundance: -; v_gene: TRBV29-1; d_gene: TRBD2; CDR3aa: CSVEDRGLAGGLEQFF; CDR3nt: TGCAGCGTTGAAGATCGGGGACTAGCGGGGGGCCTTGAGCAGTTCTTC
j_gene: TRBJ2-7; abundance: many; v_gene: TRBV27; d_gene: -; CDR3aa: CASSRKDGVISEQYF; CDR3nt: TGTGCCAGCAGTCGCAAAGACGGAGTGATTAGCGAGCAGTACTTC
j_gene: TRBJ2-3; abundance: -; v_gene: TRBV6-6; d_gene: -; CDR3aa: CASSHTTDTQYF; CDR3nt: TGTGCCAGCAGCCATACCACAGATACGCAGTATTTT
j_gene: TRBJ2-6; abundance: -; v_gene: TRBV7-3; d_gene: TRBD1; CDR3aa: CASSLTPNLSGGSRSSGANVLTF; CDR3nt: TGTGCCAGCAGCTTAACGCCCAACCTATCAGGGGGCTCAAGGAGCTCTGGGGCCAACGTCCTGACTTTC
j_gene: TRBJ1-1; abundance: -; v_gene: TRBV25-1; d_gene: -; CDR3aa: CASRPSGGFTEAFF; CDR3nt: TGTGCCAGCAGACCCTCCGGAGGTTTCACTGAAGCTTTCTTT
j_gene: TRBJ2-2; abundance: few; v_gene: TRBV5-1; d_gene: -; CDR3aa: CASSWEPTPPGELFF; CDR3nt: TGCGCCAGCAGCTGGGAGCCGACCCCACCCGGGGAGCTGTTTTTT
j_gene: TRBJ2-6; abundance: many; v_gene: TRBV29-1; d_gene: -; CDR3aa: CSAQGISGANVLTF; CDR3nt: TGCAGCGCACAGGGTATCTCTGGGGCCAACGTCCTGACTTTC
j_gene: TRBJ2-2; abundance: many; v_gene: TRBV5-6; d_gene: TRBD1; CDR3aa: CASSSSSRGGNTGELFF; CDR3nt: TGTGCCAGCAGCTCATCATCCCGAGGGGGCAACACCGGGGAGCTGTTTTTT
j_gene: TRBJ1-1; abundance: many; v_gene: TRBV12-3/TRBV12-4; d_gene: TRBD1; CDR3aa: CATLRQGLNTEAFF; CDR3nt: TGTGCCACCTTGAGACAGGGGCTGAACACTGAAGCTTTCTTT
j_gene: TRBJ2-5; abundance: few; v_gene: TRBV20-1; d_gene: -; CDR3aa: CSAREPGKTQYF; CDR3nt: TGCAGTGCTAGAGAACCCGGCAAGACCCAGTACTTC